This entry lists 26 T cell receptor beta chains sequenced from one sample in a study of T cell responses to AZD1222 COVID-19 vaccine. TCRdb keeps only in-frame clones here, not all; method: immunoSEQ multiplex PCR. The sample lists 95,000 to 100,000 clones, around 83% occurring once. This specimen was peripheral blood, taken on day 0 of AZD1222 vaccination. These receptors were collected from an adult in good health.

The CDR3 protein is CASSFGKGPLNTIYF. The DNA for the CDR3 is TGTGCCAGCAGCTTCGGAAAGGGCCCTTTGAACACCATATATTTT. The genes are TRBV11-3 and TRBJ1-3; D is ambiguous. The CDR3 totals 15 residues. Germline V gene sequence: CDR1 SGHNT, CDR2 YENEEA. Trimming removed 3 bases at V and 7 bases at J, with 16 bases between.

This chain uses TRBV6-2 or TRBV6-3 with TRBJ1-5; 7 bases align to TRBD1. The CDR3 covers 18 residues. In germline, CDR1 is MNHEY, CDR2 SVGEGT. With 5 bases clipped from V and 0 bases from J, the junction kept 13 bases outside the gene matches. For the CDR3, the DNA is TGTGCCAGCAGTCACCCGACCGGGACAGTTGATAGCAATCAGCCCCAGCATTTT. Translating gives CASSHPTGTVDSNQPQHF.

This clone was seen at least ten times. The CDR3: CASTEFGEAFF. The CDR3 DNA sequence: TGTGCCAGTACAGAGTTCGGGGAAGCTTTCTTT. This chain links TRBV12-3 or TRBV12-4 with TRBJ1-1; D gene ambiguous. This CDR3 comprises 11 residues. V was trimmed by 9 bases and J by 8 bases, leaving 13 bases between them.

The J gene is TRBJ1-4, the V gene TRBV5-5; weak D call: TRBD1 (6 bases). Germline V gene data show CDR1 as SGHKS and CDR2 as YYEKEE (reference sequence). V was clipped by 5 bases and J by 1 base, with 12 bases between them. The CDR3 length is 15 residues. The CDR3 region is CASRPTGKTNEKLFF. The DNA for the CDR3 is TGTGCCAGCAGGCCTACAGGGAAAACTAATGAAAAACTGTTTTTT.

The chain carries TRBV11-3 and TRBJ2-1, with D perhaps matching TRBD2 (6 bases). V was clipped by 1 base and J by 5 bases, with 9 bases between them. This CDR3 comprises 14 residues. Germline V gene data show CDR1 as SGHNT and CDR2 as YENEEA. The CDR3 DNA is TGTGCCAGCAGCTTAGGGGCGGGAAACAATGAGCAGTTCTTC. Its protein is CASSLGAGNNEQFF.

The rearrangement links TRBV5-4 to TRBJ2-2; D might be TRBD1 or TRBD2, each matching 5 bases. Germline V CDR1 and CDR2: SGHNT, YYREEE (reference sequence). The ends were cut back, 0 bases at V and 1 base at J, with 10 bases in the middle. The CDR3 runs to 16 residues. As DNA, the CDR3 is TGTGCCAGCAGCTTGGGGGGGAGTGGGAACACCGGGGAGCTGTTTTTT. It encodes CASSLGGSGNTGELFF.

This clone has a handful of counts. The rearrangement uses TRBV4-3 and TRBJ1-2; tentatively, D is TRBD1 (5 bases). V dropped 2 bases and J dropped 0 bases, with 10 bases sitting between them. Germline CDR1 and CDR2: LGHNA and YSLEER. This CDR3 is built from 15 residues. CDR3 protein: CASSQSDRTNYGYTF. CDR3 DNA: TGCGCCAGCAGCCAAAGTGACAGAACTAACTATGGCTACACCTTC.

Only one count was recorded for this clone. The V call is TRBV12-3 or TRBV12-4, the J call TRBJ1-4; unclear D gene. The CDR3 is 13 amino acids. Trimming cost V 5 bases and J 6 bases, with 10 bases left between them. The CDR3 sequence: CASSRVLYEKLFF. CDR3 bases: TGTGCCAGCAGTCGGGTCCTCTATGAAAAACTGTTTTTT.

The chain uses TRBV9 and TRBJ2-1; 8 bases map to TRBD2. Germline V CDR1 and CDR2: SGDLS, YYNGEE. V dropped 2 bases and J dropped 4; count of bases not matched to a gene: 11. This CDR3 has 17 residues. The CDR3 sequence is CASSVDNHRGRYNEQFF. The DNA for the CDR3 is TGTGCCAGCAGCGTGGATAACCATCGCGGGAGGTACAATGAGCAGTTCTTC.

This clone was observed a few times. The chain carries TRBV4-2 and TRBJ1-6; a weak D match, TRBD1 (5 bases). V dropped 4 bases and J dropped 10 bases, with 11 bases sitting between them. From germline, CDR1 is LGHNA and CDR2 YNFKEQ. This CDR3 comprises 13 residues. The DNA for the CDR3 is TGTGCCAGCAGCCCACGACAGCCATCACCCCTCCACTTT. Translated, it gives CASSPRQPSPLHF.

This chain links TRBV5-4 with TRBJ1-2; no clear D gene. Trimming removed 5 bases from V and 0 bases from J, with 17 bases in between. Germline CDR1 and CDR2: SGHNT and YYREEE (reference sequence). There are 16 residues in the CDR3. The CDR3 reads CASSLLGRNPNYGYTF. The CDR3 coding sequence is TGTGCCAGCAGTCTTCTGGGCCGGAACCCTAACTATGGCTACACCTTC.

The chain has TRBV2 and TRBJ1-6; 8 nucleotides line up with TRBD1. Germline-derived CDR1 and CDR2 are SNHLY and FYNNEI. The CDR3 has 15 amino acids. V trimming: 6 bases; J trimming: 10 bases; junction bases outside the gene matches: 11. The CDR3 here is CASRDGQGTGSPLHF. In nucleotides, the CDR3 is TGTGCCAGCAGAGACGGACAGGGTACGGGCTCACCCCTCCACTTT.

This clone was detected once. This chain joins TRBV19 and TRBJ2-2, with D possibly being TRBD1 (7 bases). The CDR3 length is 16 residues. CDR1 is LNHDA and CDR2 is SQIVND in the germline V gene (reference sequence). V gave up 5 bases and J gave up 5 bases, with 18 bases separating them. The CDR3 spells CASSLTGQGGTGELFF. The DNA for the CDR3 is TGTGCCAGTAGTCTGACAGGGCAGGGGGGAACCGGGGAGCTGTTTTTT.

This clone appeared a few times. The rearrangement uses TRBV25-1 and TRBJ2-2; D tentatively reads TRBD1 or TRBD2 (5 bases each). Germline lookup yields CDR1 MGHDK and CDR2 SYGVNS. The CDR3 is made up of 16 amino acids. The V and J ends lost 1 base and 3 bases respectively, with 12 bases between them. The CDR3 DNA reads TGTGCCAGCAGTGAATCGGTTAGAGGGGACACCGGGGAGCTGTTTTTT. It codes for CASSESVRGDTGELFF.

The chain carries TRBV27 and TRBJ1-4; a weak D match, TRBD1 (5 bases). Per the germline V gene, CDR1 is MNHEY and CDR2 is SMNVEV (reference sequence). Trimming took off 3 bases at V and 8 bases at J, with 13 bases between the two ends. The CDR3 sequence is 14 residues long. CDR3 in amino acids: CASSFQGVGEKLFF. CDR3 in DNA: TGTGCCAGCAGTTTTCAGGGAGTGGGGGAAAAACTGTTTTTT. The variable domain in full, completed from reference TRBV27 and TRBJ1-4, reads EAQVTQNPRYLITVTGKKLTVTCSQNMNHEYMSWYRQDPGLGLRQIYYSMNVEVTDKGDVPEGYKVSRKEKRNFPLILESPSPNQTSLYFCASSFQGVGEKLFFGSGTQLSVL.

This chain links TRBV11-3 with TRBJ2-2, with unresolved D. From germline, CDR1 is SGHNT and CDR2 YENEEA. The V gene lost 1 base and the J gene lost 0 bases, with 9 bases spanning the gap. The CDR3 has 16 residues. CDR3 amino acids: CASSLGVSANTGELFF. The CDR3 DNA is TGTGCCAGCAGCTTAGGTGTCAGCGCGAACACCGGGGAGCTGTTTTTT. The full variable domain, its missing parts supplied by reference TRBV11-3 and TRBJ2-2, is EAGVVQSPRYKIIEKKQPVAFWCNPISGHNTLYWYLQNLGQGPELLIRYENEEAVDDSQLPKDRFSAERLKGVDSTLKIQPAELGDSAVYLCASSLGVSANTGELFFGEGSRLTVL.

In this sample, this clone turned up once. The chain couples TRBV28 to TRBJ2-1; 12 bases fit TRBD2. The trim removed 3 bases at V and 4 bases at J, leaving 4 bases unmatched. Germline-derived CDR1 and CDR2 are MDHEN and SYDVKM. CDR3 length equals 16 residues. The CDR3 loop reads CASSFRTSGIYNEQFF. The CDR3 DNA reads as TGTGCCAGCAGTTTCAGGACTAGCGGGATTTACAATGAGCAGTTCTTC. The variable domain in full, with the rest retrieved from reference TRBV28 and TRBJ2-1, is DVKVTQSSRYLVKRTGEKVFLECVQDMDHENMFWYRQDPGLGLRLIYFSYDVKMKEKGDIPEGYSVSREKKERFSLILESASTNQTSMYLCASSFRTSGIYNEQFFGPGTRLTVL.

This clone has just a few counts. The CDR3 bases are TGTGCCAGCAGCCAAGATAGGGGATGGACCCAAACCTACGAGCAGTACTTC. Protein product: CASSQDRGWTQTYEQYF. This sequence joins TRBV4-2 and TRBJ2-7; D may be TRBD1 (5 bases). Germline CDR1 is LGHNA and CDR2 is YNFKEQ. Trimming stripped 0 bases from V and 2 bases from J, with 17 bases between. The CDR3 consists of 17 residues.

A few counts support this clone. The rearrangement links TRBV20-1 to TRBJ1-2; D remains ambiguous. V lost 6 bases to trimming and J lost 13 bases, with 12 bases between them. The CDR3 sequence is 9 residues long. Germline lookup yields CDR1 DFQATT and CDR2 SNEGSKA (reference sequence). CDR3 loop: CSAHQKSTF. The CDR3 DNA is TGCAGTGCCCATCAAAAAAGCACCTTC.

On this clone itself: An end of the junction differs from the germline gene, which may be a read error. The V gene is TRBV11-2, the J gene TRBJ2-7, with D unresolved. The CDR3 has 13 amino acids. Germline V gives CDR1 SGHAT, CDR2 FQNNGV. The CDR3 DNA reads as TGTGCCAGCAGCTTAGTGTACGGGCAGGAGTGTAACTTC. It translates to CASSLVYGQECNF.

J is TRBJ2-5 and V is TRBV6-2 or TRBV6-3; 9 nucleotides align to TRBD2. The germline V gene has CDR1 MNHEY and CDR2 SVGEGT. This CDR3 spans 16 amino acids. V dropped 5 bases and J dropped 3; count of bases not matched to a gene: 10. The CDR3: CASSPRLAERKETQYF. The DNA for the CDR3 is TGTGCCAGCAGTCCACGACTAGCGGAAAGAAAAGAGACCCAGTACTTC.

V gene TRBV19 combines with J gene TRBJ1-1; possible D gene TRBD1, 5 bases. V lost 4 bases and J lost 5, with 17 bases in between. Germline lookup yields CDR1 LNHDA and CDR2 SQIVND (reference sequence). This CDR3 is built from 15 residues. The CDR3 coding sequence is TGTGCCAGTAGTACTGGTCAGGGCGGAAAAACTGAAGCTTTCTTT. Its protein is CASSTGQGGKTEAFF.

The chain combines TRBV28 with TRBJ1-1; D is perhaps TRBD1 (5 bases). V was clipped by 7 bases and J by 3 bases, with 15 bases between them. From germline, CDR1 is MDHEN and CDR2 SYDVKM. There are 14 residues in the CDR3. CDR3 coding DNA: TGTGCCAGCAACCCCCAGGGAGGTTACACTGAAGCTTTCTTT. Its translation is CASNPQGGYTEAFF.

The chain recombines TRBV5-6 with TRBJ2-7; TRBD2 agrees at 7 bases. V was pared by 7 bases and J by 2 bases, with 6 bases of the junction left unmatched. CDR1 SGHDT and CDR2 YYEEEE come from the germline V gene. The CDR3 totals 13 residues. The CDR3 sequence is CASGTIDTYEQYF. The DNA for the CDR3 is TGTGCCAGCGGGACTATCGACACCTACGAGCAGTACTTC.

This chain uses TRBV28 with TRBJ2-1, with 9 bases identical to TRBD1. The V segment lost 5 bases and the J segment 7 bases; nucleotides outside the gene matches: 6. The CDR3 has 14 residues. Germline V gene sequence: CDR1 MDHEN, CDR2 SYDVKM. Here the CDR3 reads CASSRDRVENEQFF. CDR3 bases: TGTGCCAGCAGTCGGGACAGGGTTGAGAATGAGCAGTTCTTC.

The chain couples TRBV27 to TRBJ1-5, with no clear D. V lost 4 bases and J lost 6, with 13 bases in between. CDR1 and CDR2 (germline): MNHEY, SMNVEV (reference sequence). The CDR3 contains 14 residues. This CDR3 is CASSSHGEGQPQHF. For the CDR3, the DNA is TGTGCCAGCAGTTCCCACGGGGAGGGTCAGCCCCAGCATTTT.